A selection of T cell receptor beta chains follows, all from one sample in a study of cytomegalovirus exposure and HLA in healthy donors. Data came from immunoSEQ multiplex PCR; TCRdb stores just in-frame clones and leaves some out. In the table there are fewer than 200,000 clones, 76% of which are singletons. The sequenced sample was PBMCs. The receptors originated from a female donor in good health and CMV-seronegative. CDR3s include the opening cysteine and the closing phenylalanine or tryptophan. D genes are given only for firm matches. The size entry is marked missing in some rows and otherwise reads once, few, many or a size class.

CDR3nt: TGTGCCAGCAGCCATGGACAGAGTAACTATGGCTACACCTTC
CDR3aa: CASSHGQSNYGYTF
d_gene: .
abundance: .
v_gene: TRBV11-2
j_gene: TRBJ1-2

CDR3nt: TGTGCCAGCAGCCAAGAGGGACAGGGCTACAATGAGCAGTTCTTC
CDR3aa: CASSQEGQGYNEQFF
d_gene: TRBD1
abundance: few
v_gene: TRBV4-2
j_gene: TRBJ2-1

CDR3nt: TGCGCCAGCAGCTTGGAGGGGGCTCGTTACAATGAGCAGTTCTTC
CDR3aa: CASSLEGARYNEQFF
d_gene: TRBD1
abundance: .
v_gene: TRBV5-1
j_gene: TRBJ2-1

CDR3nt: TGTGCCAGCAGCTTGGCCGTGGGACAGGGAGATGAAAAACTGTTTTTT
CDR3aa: CASSLAVGQGDEKLFF
d_gene: TRBD1
abundance: .
v_gene: TRBV5-4
j_gene: TRBJ1-4

CDR3nt: TGTGCCAGCAGCTCAAAAATCCGGGACAGCGGCTACGAGCAGTACTTC
CDR3aa: CASSSKIRDSGYEQYF
d_gene: TRBD1
abundance: .
v_gene: TRBV7-9
j_gene: TRBJ2-7

CDR3nt: TGTGCCTGGAGTGCTCCTATAGGGGCACGGGAGACCCAGTACTTC
CDR3aa: CAWSAPIGARETQYF
d_gene: .
abundance: .
v_gene: TRBV30
j_gene: TRBJ2-5

CDR3nt: TGTGCCAGCAGCGAACTCGGCGGGGGGGCAGGGGAGACCCAGTACTTC
CDR3aa: CASSELGGGAGETQYF
d_gene: TRBD2
abundance: .
v_gene: TRBV7-3
j_gene: TRBJ2-5

CDR3nt: TGTGCCAGCAGCCCGAGACAGGGAACCGGGGAGCTGTTTTTT
CDR3aa: CASSPRQGTGELFF
d_gene: TRBD1
abundance: .
v_gene: TRBV7-9
j_gene: TRBJ2-2

CDR3nt: TGTGCCAGCAGCCCTCGACTAGCGGGCATTAGCACAGATACGCAGTATTTT
CDR3aa: CASSPRLAGISTDTQYF
d_gene: TRBD2
abundance: once
v_gene: TRBV13
j_gene: TRBJ2-3

CDR3nt: TGTGCCAGCAGCGTAGGCCAAACAGCGGGGGACAATGAGCAGTTCTTC
CDR3aa: CASSVGQTAGDNEQFF
d_gene: TRBD2
abundance: .
v_gene: TRBV9
j_gene: TRBJ2-1

CDR3nt: TGTGCCAGCAGCGTAGACCACAGGGGGCTAACTGAAGCTTTCTTT
CDR3aa: CASSVDHRGLTEAFF
d_gene: TRBD1
abundance: few
v_gene: TRBV9
j_gene: TRBJ1-1

CDR3nt: TGTGCCAGCAGCCAAGGCGATGGACAGGGTTACCAAGCTTTCTTT
CDR3aa: CASSQGDGQGYQAFF
d_gene: TRBD1
abundance: .
v_gene: TRBV4-2
j_gene: TRBJ1-1

CDR3nt: TGTGCCAGTAGTACCAATCACAGGGGGCGCGCCACTGAAGCTTTCTTT
CDR3aa: CASSTNHRGRATEAFF
d_gene: TRBD1
abundance: .
v_gene: TRBV19
j_gene: TRBJ1-1

CDR3nt: TGTGCCAGCCAACGCGCCGGGACAGGGAGCTACGAGCAGTACTTC
CDR3aa: CASQRAGTGSYEQYF
d_gene: TRBD1
abundance: .
v_gene: TRBV27
j_gene: TRBJ2-7

CDR3nt: TGTGCCAGCAGCCTTGACAGGGTGACGGGTTCACCCCTCCACTTT
CDR3aa: CASSLDRVTGSPLHF
d_gene: TRBD1
abundance: .
v_gene: TRBV7-2
j_gene: TRBJ1-6

CDR3nt: TGTGCCAGCAGCTTCCGGGTCAGGGGCCAAAGCTCCTACAATGAGCAGTTCTTC
CDR3aa: CASSFRVRGQSSYNEQFF
d_gene: .
abundance: once
v_gene: TRBV7-2
j_gene: TRBJ2-1

CDR3nt: TGTGCCAGCAGTTTGGAGGGGGCTCTCTACGAGCAGTACTTC
CDR3aa: CASSLEGALYEQYF
d_gene: .
abundance: few
v_gene: TRBV28
j_gene: TRBJ2-7

CDR3nt: TGCGCCAGCAGCCAAGAAGGGGCCAGAGGAAGCGAGCAGTACTTC
CDR3aa: CASSQEGARGSEQYF
d_gene: .
abundance: .
v_gene: TRBV4-3
j_gene: TRBJ2-7